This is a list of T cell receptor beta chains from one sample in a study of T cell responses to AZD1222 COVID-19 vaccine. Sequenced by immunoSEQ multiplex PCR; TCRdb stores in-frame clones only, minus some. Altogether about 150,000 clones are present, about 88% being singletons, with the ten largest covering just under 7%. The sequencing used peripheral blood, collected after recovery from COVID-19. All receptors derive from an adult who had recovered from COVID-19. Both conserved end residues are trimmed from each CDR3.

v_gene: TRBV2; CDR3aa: ASSELHNSPLH
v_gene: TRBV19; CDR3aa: ASSIGQGNTGELF
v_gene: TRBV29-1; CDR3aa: SVRDFQETQY
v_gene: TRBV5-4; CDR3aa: ASSFPGTSSSYEQY
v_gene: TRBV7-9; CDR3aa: ASSPRDGTTYEQY
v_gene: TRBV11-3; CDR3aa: ASSFPDRFPYEQY
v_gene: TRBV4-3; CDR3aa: ASSQEWRGTEAF
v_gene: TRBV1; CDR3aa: TSRGRLSTDTQY
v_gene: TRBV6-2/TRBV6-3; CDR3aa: ASSYPVGLPSYEQY
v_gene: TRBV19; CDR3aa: ASSMIGEATNEKLF
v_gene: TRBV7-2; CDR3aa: ASSLEVQLGNQPQH
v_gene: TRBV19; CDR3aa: ASSLSRGDEQY
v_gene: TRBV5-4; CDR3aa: ASSPGTSSTGEQY
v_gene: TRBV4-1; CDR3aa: ASSQRGDFNEQY
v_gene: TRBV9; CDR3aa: ASSVQGGRGNEQF
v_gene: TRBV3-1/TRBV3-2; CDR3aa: ASSPGQARGETQY
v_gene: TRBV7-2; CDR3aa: ASSLGTGKGYT
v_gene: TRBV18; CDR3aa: ASSPRIQEKLF
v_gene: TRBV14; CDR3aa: ASSLLAGAGVETQY
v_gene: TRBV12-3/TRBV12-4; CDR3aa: ASSLSPLNEQF
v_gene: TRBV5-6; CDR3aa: ASSYRVGLQGSPLH
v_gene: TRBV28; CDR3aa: ASSFKRGTGTSVYEQY
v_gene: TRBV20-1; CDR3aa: SASTGAPNTEAF
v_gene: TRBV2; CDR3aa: ARTLGGYGYT
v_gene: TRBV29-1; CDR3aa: SVGQGNQPQH
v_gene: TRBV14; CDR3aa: ASSQEYYGYT
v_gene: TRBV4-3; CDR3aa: ASSQVGLAGGANTGELF
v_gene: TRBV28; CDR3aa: ASSLYGTQEKLF
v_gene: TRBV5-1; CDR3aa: ASSLRGQPSNTEAF
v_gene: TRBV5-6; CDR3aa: ASSQQQGASTNQPQH
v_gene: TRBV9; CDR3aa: ASSDRLGVSGNTIY
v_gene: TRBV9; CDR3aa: ASSVESWGTDYNEQF
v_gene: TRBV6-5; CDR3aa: ASSYSTGQKAF
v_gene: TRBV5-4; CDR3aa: ASSLWLTQETQY
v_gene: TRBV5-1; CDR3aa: ASSLTGSTETQY
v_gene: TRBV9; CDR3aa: ASSGRLTSGGSNEQF
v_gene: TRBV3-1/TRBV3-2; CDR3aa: ASSQVTGRAGNEQF
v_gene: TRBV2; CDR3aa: ASKRGFTGAYEQY
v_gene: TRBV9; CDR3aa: ASSADGPSYEQY
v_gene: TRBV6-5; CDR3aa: ASSPDRASNYGYT
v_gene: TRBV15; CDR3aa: ATSRDQGNEQF
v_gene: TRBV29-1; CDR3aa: SVGRQGWEQF
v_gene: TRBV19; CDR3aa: ASSIGARPPTEAF
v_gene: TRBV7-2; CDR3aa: ASSLDTDTQY
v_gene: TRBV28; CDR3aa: ASSPYSRRGELF
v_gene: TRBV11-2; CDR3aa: ASSPPGGVLQETQY
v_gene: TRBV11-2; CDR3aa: ASSLQSSYEQY
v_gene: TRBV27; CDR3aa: ASSFGRGVFSAF
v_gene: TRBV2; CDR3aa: ASSEARDQPQH
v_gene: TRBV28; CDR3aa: ASVDRGGTYEQY
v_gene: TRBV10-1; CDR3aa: ASSQGGVSSGANVLT
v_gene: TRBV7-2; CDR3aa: ASSLTGRGGNTIY
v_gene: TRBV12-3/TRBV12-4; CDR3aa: ASSLDRGGTIY
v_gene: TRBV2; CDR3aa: ATRNTEAF
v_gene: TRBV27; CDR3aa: ASSSRRTSGGFLETQY
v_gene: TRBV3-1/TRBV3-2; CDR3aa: ASSQDFGYSNQPQH
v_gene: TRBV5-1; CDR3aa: ASTLGGRYEQY
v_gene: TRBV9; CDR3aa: ASSVEDGYGYT
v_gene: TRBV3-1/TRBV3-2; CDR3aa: ASSQPSYEQY
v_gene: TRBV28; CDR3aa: ASSLTVLSGNTIY